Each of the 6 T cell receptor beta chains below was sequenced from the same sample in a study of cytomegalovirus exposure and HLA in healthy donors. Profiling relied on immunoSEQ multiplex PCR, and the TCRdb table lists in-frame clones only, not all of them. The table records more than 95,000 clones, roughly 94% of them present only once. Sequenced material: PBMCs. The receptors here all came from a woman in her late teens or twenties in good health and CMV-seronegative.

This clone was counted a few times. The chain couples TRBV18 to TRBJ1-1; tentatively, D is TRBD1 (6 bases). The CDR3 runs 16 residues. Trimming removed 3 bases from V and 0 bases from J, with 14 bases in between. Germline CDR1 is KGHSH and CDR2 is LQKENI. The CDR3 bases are TGTGCCAGCTCACCCCCCGGAGGACAGATGAACACTGAAGCTTTCTTT. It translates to CASSPPGGQMNTEAFF.

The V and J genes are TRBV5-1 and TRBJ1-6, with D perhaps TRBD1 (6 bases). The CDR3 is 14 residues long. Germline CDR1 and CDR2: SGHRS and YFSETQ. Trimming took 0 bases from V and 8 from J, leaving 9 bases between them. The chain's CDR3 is CASSLDRADSPLHF. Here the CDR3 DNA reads TGCGCCAGCAGCTTGGACAGGGCGGATTCACCCCTCCACTTT.

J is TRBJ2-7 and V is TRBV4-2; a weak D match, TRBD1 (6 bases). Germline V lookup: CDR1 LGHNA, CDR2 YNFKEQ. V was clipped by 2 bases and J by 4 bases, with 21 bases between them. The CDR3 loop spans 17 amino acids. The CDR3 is CASSQRTARTASYEQYF. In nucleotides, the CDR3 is TGTGCCAGCAGCCAAAGGACAGCCAGGACAGCTAGTTACGAGCAGTACTTC.

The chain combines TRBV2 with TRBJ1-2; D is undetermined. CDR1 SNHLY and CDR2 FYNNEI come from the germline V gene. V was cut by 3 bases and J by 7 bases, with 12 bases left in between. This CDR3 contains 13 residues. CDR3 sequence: CASSDARSSGYTF. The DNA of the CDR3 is TGTGCCAGCAGTGACGCTAGGTCGAGTGGCTACACCTTC.

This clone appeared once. DNA for the CDR3: TGTGCCAGCAGTGCGGCCGCAAGCTCCTATAATTCACCCCTCCACTTT. This translates into CASSAAASSYNSPLHF. This rearrangement joins TRBV27 to TRBJ1-6, with D unresolved. Between the trimmed V and J ends, which lost 5 bases and 0 bases, there was a span of 11 bases. This CDR3 is 16 amino acids long. The germline CDR1 and CDR2 sequences are MNHEY and SMNVEV (reference sequence).

The CDR3 reads CASSSGQGRFF. In DNA form, the CDR3 reads TGCGCCAGCAGCTCAGGACAGGGACGGTTCTTC. This chain uses TRBV5-1 with TRBJ2-1; 8 bases match TRBD1. Trimming at V came to 3 bases and at J to 15 bases, leaving 5 bases not matched to a gene. Germline-derived CDR1 and CDR2 are SGHRS and YFSETQ. This CDR3 comprises 11 residues.